A single sample gave rise to the 21 T cell receptor beta chains below, sequenced in a study of T cell clonality in common variable immunodeficiency. Clones were read by immunoSEQ multiplex PCR, and TCRdb kept only the in-frame ones, dropping some. The data show under 35,000 clones, with none appearing a single time. Input material: peripheral blood mononuclear cells. These receptors were collected from a person between 18 and 75 years old in good health.

This clone was picked up many times. The read finishes 3 residues shy of the CDR3 end, and the germline J gene is used to complete it. The chain uses TRBV4-1 and TRBJ2-3; D remains ambiguous. The CDR3 consists of 13 residues. Germline values: CDR1 MGHRA, CDR2 YSYEKL. V lost 2 bases and J 2 bases, leaving 5 bases between the germline ends. CDR3 DNA, as far as it was read: TGCGCCAGCAGCCAATCGGTCACAGATACG. It is translated as CASSQSVTDT. The full CDR3 protein reads CASSQSVTDTQYF.

This clone has more than one count but fewer than ten. The read terminates 3 residues ahead of where the CDR3 ends, so the germline J gene completes it. The chain joins TRBV19 to TRBJ2-1; D might be TRBD2 (5 bases). The V and J ends lost 7 bases and 1 base respectively, with 14 bases between them. CDR1 and CDR2 (germline): LNHDA, SQIVND (reference sequence). CDR3 size: 15 residues. This chain's CDR3 is CASNLDGESYNEQFF. CDR3 DNA, as far as it was read: TGTGCCAGTAACCTGGACGGGGAGTCCTACAATGAG.

A word on this clone: A much larger clone is a single base away; this may be a read error. The CDR3 end lies 3 residues beyond the end of the read and is filled in from the germline J gene. The rearrangement uses TRBV13 and TRBJ2-2, with 7 positions matching TRBD1. The CDR3 sequence is 13 residues long. Germline assignment: CDR1 PRHDT and CDR2 FYEKMQ (reference sequence). CDR3 in amino acids: CASSPRQGEKLFF. The covered CDR3 bases are TGTGCCAGCAGCCCGCGACAGGGTGAAAAG.

This clone was counted ten times or more. Sequencing ends 3 residues short of the CDR3 end; the germline J gene provides the rest. The rearrangement links TRBV30 to TRBJ2-2; a weak D match, TRBD2 (5 bases). V was shortened by 4 bases and J by 2 bases, with 23 bases between the two germline ends. The CDR3 consists of 18 residues. Per the germline V gene, CDR1 is GTSNPN and CDR2 is SVGIG (reference sequence). The CDR3 spells CAWNPEDAGVGNTGELFF. The sequenced part of the CDR3 DNA is TGTGCCTGGAACCCTGAGGATGCCGGGGTAGGAAACACCGGGGAG.

This clone was picked up many times. With the read ending 3 residues before the CDR3 end, the germline J gene is used to fill in that end. V gene TRBV20-1 combines with J gene TRBJ1-1, with D unclear. This CDR3 has 12 residues. Germline lookup yields CDR1 DFQATT and CDR2 SNEGSKA (reference sequence). The germline V and J ends were trimmed by 4 bases and 3 bases, with 9 bases remaining between them. The CDR3 is CSANYMDTEAFF. The sequenced part of the CDR3 DNA is TGCAGTGCTAATTACATGGACACTGAA.

This clone has a count of ten or more. The read ends 3 residues early relative to the CDR3; the germline J gene fills the gap. The rearrangement joins TRBV20-1 to TRBJ2-1; perhaps TRBD2 as D (7 bases). Germline V CDR1 and CDR2: DFQATT, SNEGSKA (reference sequence). This CDR3 has 16 amino acids. V was trimmed by 0 bases and J by 7 bases, leaving 19 bases between them. The chain's CDR3 is CSARDEGGGALNEQFF. Incomplete CDR3 DNA: TGCAGTGCTAGAGATGAAGGAGGGGGGGCCCTAAATGAG.

This clone occurred many times. From the germline J gene comes the end of the CDR3, since the read stops 3 residues before it. This chain links TRBV5-4 with TRBJ1-3; 9 bases align to TRBD1. V shed 1 base and J 1 base; nucleotides not matched to a gene: 3. Germline lookup yields CDR1 SGHNT and CDR2 YYREEE (reference sequence). CDR3 length: 16 amino acids. The CDR3 spells CASSLIGTGSGNTIYF. CDR3 DNA, as far as it was read: TGTGCCAGCAGCTTGATAGGGACAGGGTCTGGAAACACC.

This clone has at least ten counts. Read coverage stops 3 residues before the CDR3 terminus; the germline J gene supplies the remainder. This chain uses TRBV6-1 with TRBJ1-5; D is possibly TRBD1 (6 bases). The CDR3 is 13 amino acids. The V and J ends lost 1 base and 7 bases respectively, with 8 bases between them. The germline V gene has CDR1 MNHNS and CDR2 SASEGT. CDR3 sequence reads: CASSEEGEQPQHF. The sequenced part of the CDR3 DNA is TGTGCCAGCAGTGAAGAGGGGGAGCAGCCC.

This clone was counted ten times or more. The chain's CDR3 is CASSQGLRNEQFF. The CDR3 bases that were read are TGTGCCAGCAGTCAGGGACTCCGCAATGAG. The rearrangement joins TRBV6-2 or TRBV6-3 to TRBJ2-1; tentative D call: TRBD2 (6 bases). The read ends 3 residues shy of where the CDR3 ends; the end is completed using the germline J gene. The V gene lost 5 bases and the J gene lost 6 bases, with 11 bases spanning the gap. The CDR3 covers 13 residues. Germline loops: CDR1 MNHEY, CDR2 SVGEGT.

This clone was recorded many times. Here the CDR3 reads CASSQGAYNSPLHF. Partial CDR3 DNA: TGTGCCAGCTCACAGGGGGCCTATAATTCACCC. The gene calls are TRBV18 and TRBJ1-6; a possible D gene is TRBD1 (6 bases). The read terminates 3 residues before the CDR3 end, so the remaining end is supplied by the germline J gene. Germline V gene data show CDR1 as KGHSH and CDR2 as LQKENI. V lost 4 bases, J lost 2 bases, and 6 bases lay in between. This CDR3 is built from 14 residues.

This clone was counted at least ten times. The read stops 3 residues short of the end of the CDR3; the missing end is completed from the germline J gene. This rearrangement joins TRBV18 to TRBJ1-1; D may be TRBD1 (6 bases). Trimming took off 3 bases at V and 4 bases at J, with 15 bases between the two ends. Germline CDR1 is KGHSH and CDR2 is LQKENI. The CDR3 covers 15 residues. Incomplete CDR3 DNA: TGTGCCAGCTCACCCTTACAGGGAGAGGGCACTGAA. It yields the protein CASSPLQGEGTE. In full, the CDR3 reads CASSPLQGEGTEAFF.

Remarks on this clone: The DNA ends 3 residues before the CDR3 does, and the rest of the CDR3 is filled in from the germline J gene. The rearrangement uses TRBV5-1 and TRBJ2-1; D remains unclear. There are 12 residues in the CDR3. Germline V CDR1 and CDR2: SGHRS, YFSETQ. V was clipped by 1 base and J by 5 bases, with 4 bases between them. The CDR3 bases that were read are TGCGCCAGCAGCTTGAATAACAATGAG. Translation gives CASSLNNNE. The full CDR3 protein is CASSLNNNEQFF.

This clone was seen many times. The observed sequence ends 3 residues before the CDR3 terminus, with the missing tail filled in from the germline J gene. V usage is TRBV20-1 and J usage is TRBJ1-6; 8 bases are shared with TRBD1. The CDR3 has 16 amino acids. J lost 5 bases, V lost 0 bases, and 6 bases had no gene match. Germline-derived CDR1 and CDR2 are DFQATT and SNEGSKA (reference sequence). CDR3 sequence: CSARDPGTGNNSPLHF. The CDR3 bases that were read are TGCAGTGCTAGAGATCCCGGGACAGGCAATAATTCACCC.

This clone was observed many times. The CDR3 end is not reached by the read, which stops 3 residues before it; the germline J gene fills it in. The chain couples TRBV7-9 to TRBJ1-2, with D possibly TRBD1 on 5 matching bases. Germline CDR1 reads SEHNR; CDR2 reads FQNEAQ (reference sequence). This CDR3 contains 14 residues. The CDR3 loop reads CASSLAGTTKGYTF. CDR3 bases read: TGTGCCAGCAGCTTAGCAGGGACTACTAAGGGC.

This clone was detected many times. The sequenced fragment ends 3 residues before the CDR3 boundary, so the rest is inferred from the germline J gene. V usage is TRBV5-1 and J usage is TRBJ2-7; D perhaps matches TRBD1 (6 bases). The CDR3 runs to 15 residues. V was trimmed by 0 bases and J by 2 bases, leaving 12 bases between them. From germline, CDR1 is SGHRS and CDR2 YFSETQ. The CDR3 is CASSLVSDRTYEQYF. The sequenced CDR3 bases are TGCGCCAGCAGCTTGGTTTCAGACAGGACCTACGAG.

This clone has at least ten counts. The junction departs from germline at one end; a sequencing error may be responsible. The sequence runs out 3 residues before the end of the CDR3; the remainder is reconstructed from the germline J gene. Additional DNA sequences in this sample encode the identical CDR3. The rearrangement uses TRBV5-1 and TRBJ1-3; 9 bases map to TRBD1. Germline V gives CDR1 SGHRS, CDR2 YFSETQ. The length of the CDR3 is 16 residues. The CDR3 sequence: CASSLVGQGYGNTIYF. The covered CDR3 bases are TGCGCCAGCAGCTTGGTTGGACAGGGGTATGGAAACACA. The whole variable domain, filled in from reference TRBV5-1 and TRBJ1-3, reads KAGVTQTPRYLIKTRGQQVTLSCSPISGHRSVSWYQQTPGQGLQFLFEYFSETQRNKGNFPGRFSGRQFSNSRSEMNVSTLELGDSALYLCASSLVGQGYGNTIYFGEGSWLTVV.

This clone was seen only a few times. Just one base apart from a much larger clone, this may be a read error. With the read ending 3 residues before the CDR3 end, the germline J gene is used to fill in that end. This sample also contains other DNA sequences that code for the same CDR3. The chain uses TRBV7-2 and TRBJ1-3, with 8 bases that match TRBD1. Germline CDR1 and CDR2: SGHTA and FQGNSA. This CDR3 region has 15 residues. The CDR3 is CASRSADRERNTIYF. Incomplete CDR3 DNA: TGTGCCAGCAGATCCGCGGACAGGGAGAGAAACACG.

This clone was picked up many times. The CDR3 extends 3 residues past the end of the read, so its final part is completed from the germline J gene. V gene TRBV5-1 combines with J gene TRBJ2-7, with a weak D call TRBD1 (5 bases). Trimming took 2 bases from V and 6 from J, leaving 12 bases between them. The CDR3 covers 13 residues. Germline V gives CDR1 SGHRS, CDR2 YFSETQ. The CDR3 region is CASSLSGFGEQYF. The DNA read from the CDR3 is TGCGCCAGCAGCTTATCAGGGTTCGGCGAG.

This clone showed up many times. From the germline J gene comes the end of the CDR3, since the read stops 3 residues before it. The chain is built from TRBV30 and TRBJ2-3, with 7 bases that match TRBD1. The CDR3 has 14 amino acids. The germline V gene has CDR1 GTSNPN and CDR2 SVGIG (reference sequence). The part of the CDR3 DNA that was read is TGTGCCTGGAGTGTGACGGGACAGCAAGAGACG. It is translated as CAWSVTGQQET. The entire CDR3 protein reads CAWSVTGQQETQYF. The variable domain in full, completed from reference TRBV30 and TRBJ2-3, reads SQTIHQWPATLVQPVGSPLSLECTVEGTSNPNLYWYRQAAGRGLQLLFYSVGIGQISSEVPQNLSASRPQDRQFILSSKKLLLSDSGFYLCAWSVTGQQETQYFGPGTRLTVL.

This clone was picked up many times. The CDR3 end falls 3 residues outside the read, so it is completed with the germline J gene. The chain couples TRBV18 to TRBJ1-2, with 7 bases that match TRBD1. Germline assignment: CDR1 KGHSH and CDR2 LQKENI. This CDR3 has 16 residues. The CDR3 region is CASSLVEGGGSEGYTF. CDR3 DNA (partial): TGTGCCAGCTCACTGGTTGAAGGGGGCGGTTCGGAGGGC.

As to this clone: The read falls 3 residues short of the CDR3 end, and the missing part is taken from the germline J gene. This sequence joins TRBV20-1 and TRBJ1-2; 11 nucleotides align to TRBD1. CDR3 size: 15 residues. The germline V gene has CDR1 DFQATT and CDR2 SNEGSKA (reference sequence). The CDR3 here is CSAIPGTGGVNDYTF. The CDR3 DNA, read in part, is TGCAGTGCTATTCCCGGGACAGGGGGTGTCAATGAC.